This TCR beta chain was recorded in a study of PD-1 blockade in classical Hodgkin lymphoma. The method was immunoSEQ multiplex PCR; TCRdb's version includes in-frame clones alone and lacks a portion of them. The repertoire consists of tens of thousands of clones, with roughly 70% occurring once and the leading ten covering approximately 16%. V lost 5 bases, J lost 2 bases, and 16 bases lay in between. The CDR3 contains 16 residues. Germline V gives CDR1 SGHAT, CDR2 FQNNGV. Each and every patient relapsed after autologous stem cell transplantation, and patients got differing brentuximab vedotin exposure.

Here the sequenced sample was peripheral blood mononuclear cells (PBMCs), taken before the second cycle of nivolumab. The receptor comes from a human donor with classical Hodgkin lymphoma. V is TRBV11-2 and J is TRBJ1-5; D may be TRBD1 (5 bases). The CDR3 is CASSHGGGVGNQPQHF. DNA of the CDR3: TGTGCCAGCAGCCACGGCGGGGGGGTTGGCAATCAGCCCCAGCATTTT.